Listed here are 18 T cell receptor beta chains from one sample, sequenced in a study of neurological immune-mediated disorders. Regarding time point: longitudinal time-point 3. TCRdb reprocessed the 5' RACE reads via MiXCR and lists one record per CDR3 protein. The repertoire holds 40,000 or so distinct CDR3 sequences, approximately 12% seen once, with 10% to 12% in the top ten. The sequenced sample was PBMCs. The receptors shown here come from a man aged 30-40 years in good health.

At least ten counts were recorded for this clonotype. The V call is TRBV20-1, the J call TRBJ2-3, with D possibly matching TRBD2 (5 bases). The CDR3 sequence is 12 residues long. CDR1 and CDR2 (germline): DFQATT, SNEGSKA (reference sequence). The CDR3 region has the DNA TGCAGGGTCCTTCGGGAACCAGATACGCAGTATTTT. Amino acids: CRVLREPDTQYF.

This clonotype showed up many times. CDR3 in amino acids: CASTKTRTDTQYF. In DNA, the CDR3 is TGCGCCAGCACAAAGACTCGCACAGATACGCAGTATTTT. The rearrangement joins TRBV5-1 to TRBJ2-3; D remains ambiguous. This CDR3 contains 13 residues. Germline V lookup: CDR1 SGHRS, CDR2 YFSETQ. V was cut by 6 bases and J by 1 base, with 9 bases left in between.

A few counts support this clonotype. V usage is TRBV19 and J usage is TRBJ2-1, with 7 bases identical to TRBD2. The CDR3 is made up of 15 amino acids. The V gene's germline CDR1 is LNHDA and CDR2 SQIVND (reference sequence). Losses at the gene ends were 3 bases for V and 6 bases for J; bases not matched to a gene: 8. The CDR3 coding sequence is TGTGCCAGTAGTATTGGCGGGAGTGGGCCCAATGAGCAGTTCTTC. Its protein product is CASSIGGSGPNEQFF.

In its sample, this clonotype ranks as medium-sized. V usage is TRBV4-2 and J usage is TRBJ1-6; no clear D. With 0 bases removed from V and 10 bases from J, the gap between germline ends came to 19 bases. This CDR3 spans 17 amino acids. Germline V gene sequence: CDR1 LGHNA, CDR2 YNFKEQ. DNA for the CDR3: TGTGCCAGCAGCCAAGATGGCCCGGGGTCTGGAGGCTCACCCCTCCACTTT. This codes for CASSQDGPGSGGSPLHF.

This clonotype was seen at least ten times. This chain joins TRBV20-1 and TRBJ2-1; TRBD2 matches 11 bases. Germline CDR1 and CDR2: DFQATT and SNEGSKA (reference sequence). This CDR3 comprises 15 residues. With 0 bases clipped from V and 9 bases from J, the junction kept 7 bases outside the gene matches. CDR3 DNA sequence: TGCAGTGCTAGAGAGTTAGCGGGAGGGCCCGGTGAGCAGTTCTTC. It translates to CSARELAGGPGEQFF.

This clonotype appeared many times. This rearrangement joins TRBV3-1 to TRBJ2-2; the match to TRBD1 covers 8 bases. V dropped 1 base and J dropped 0; count of bases not matched to a gene: 4. Germline lookup yields CDR1 LGHDT and CDR2 YNNKEL (reference sequence). CDR3 size: 17 residues. CDR3: CASSQVGTGANTGELFF. For the CDR3, the DNA is TGTGCCAGCAGCCAAGTCGGGACAGGTGCGAACACCGGGGAGCTGTTTTTT.

This clonotype showed up many times. The V gene is TRBV29-1, the J gene TRBJ2-3; TRBD2 agrees at 15 bases. Per germline, CDR1 SQVTM and CDR2 ANQGSEA. Trimming removed 6 bases from V and 10 bases from J; junction bases left unmatched: 11. This CDR3 region has 15 residues. The CDR3 here is CSVRSGLAGGQAQYF. The CDR3 nucleotides read TGCAGCGTGCGCAGCGGACTAGCGGGAGGGCAAGCGCAGTATTTT.

This clonotype was found many times. This chain uses TRBV5-4 with TRBJ2-3; D may be TRBD2 (6 bases). The CDR3 contains 16 residues. Trimming removed 4 bases at V and 1 base at J, with 16 bases between. From germline, CDR1 is SGHNT and CDR2 YYREEE (reference sequence). The chain's CDR3 is CASSPRWGEGTDTQYF. CDR3 nucleotide sequence: TGTGCCAGCAGCCCCCGTTGGGGGGAAGGCACAGATACGCAGTATTTT.

Of note for this clonotype: One end of the junction varies from germline; a read error may be responsible. This chain joins TRBV15 and TRBJ1-1, with D uncertain. This CDR3 contains 15 residues. CDR1 and CDR2 (germline): LNHNV, YYDKDF (reference sequence). CDR3 bases: TGTGCCACCATCAGAGGAGAAGGGATGAACACTGAAGCTTTCTTT. Its protein product is CATIRGEGMNTEAFF.

This clonotype was found a few times. A much larger clone differs by one base, so this may be a read error. V gene TRBV3-1 combines with J gene TRBJ1-4, with TRBD1 identical over 7 bases. The CDR3 contains 16 residues. Germline assignment: CDR1 LGHDT and CDR2 YNNKEL (reference sequence). The CDR3 nucleotides read TGTGCCAGCAGCCGTCGAACAGGGGCGACTAATGAAAACCTGTTTTTT. Its protein product is CASSRRTGATNENLFF.

This clonotype was recorded at least ten times. The chain employs TRBV11-2 and TRBJ1-1, with 7 bases fitting TRBD1. This CDR3 contains 13 residues. V lost 6 bases and J lost 8; bases outside the gene matches: 9. The germline CDR1 and CDR2 sequences are SGHAT and FQNNGV. This CDR3 is CASSSGGWKEAFF. CDR3 nucleotides: TGTGCCAGCAGTTCAGGGGGGTGGAAGGAAGCTTTCTTT.

This clonotype showed up many times. The gene calls are TRBV5-6 and TRBJ1-1; D gene ambiguous. V lost 3 bases and J 2 bases, leaving 14 bases between the germline ends. The V gene's germline CDR1 is SGHDT and CDR2 YYEEEE. This CDR3 spans 15 amino acids. The CDR3, as DNA: TGTGCCAGCAGCTGGGGTTCGAGCCTTAACACTGAAGCTTTCTTT. Protein product: CASSWGSSLNTEAFF.

In its sample, this clonotype was seen many times. V and J are TRBV5-1 and TRBJ1-1; D perhaps matches TRBD1 (6 bases). The V gene lost 0 bases and the J gene lost 5 bases, with 23 bases spanning the gap. The CDR3 totals 18 residues. Germline V gives CDR1 SGHRS, CDR2 YFSETQ. DNA of the CDR3: TGCGCCAGCAGCTTGGTAGTTGTCGTCGGGGGGGCGCTTACTGAAGCTTTCTTT. Protein: CASSLVVVVGGALTEAFF.

In this sample, this clonotype turned up many times. V is TRBV12-3 or TRBV12-4 and J is TRBJ1-1, with 7 bases identical to TRBD1. J lost 8 bases, V lost 6 bases, and 12 bases had no gene match. The CDR3 has 14 amino acids. In DNA form, the CDR3 reads TGTGCCAGCAGCCTGACAGGGCTTGAGAAGGAAGCTTTCTTT. Amino acid sequence: CASSLTGLEKEAFF.

This clonotype was detected ten times or more. The chain carries TRBV20-1 and TRBJ2-5, with a tentative D call TRBD2 (6 bases). The CDR3 is 14 amino acids. V gave up 4 bases and J gave up 0 bases, with 12 bases separating them. Per germline, CDR1 DFQATT and CDR2 SNEGSKA (reference sequence). The CDR3 DNA follows: TGCAGTGCTAAGGCGGCGGGACACCAAGAGACCCAGTACTTC. Its protein is CSAKAAGHQETQYF.

Worth noting for this clonotype: This may arise from a read error, as a much more abundant clone is one base away. This sequence joins TRBV20-1 and TRBJ2-7; D is possibly TRBD2 (5 bases). The germline gives CDR1 DFQATT, CDR2 SNEGSKA (reference sequence). The V end was cut by 6 bases, the J end by 4 bases, with 13 bases between. There are 12 residues in the CDR3. CDR3 sequence (DNA): TGCAGTGCCGTAGCGTCTCCGTACGAGCAGTACTTC. It encodes CSAVASPYEQYF.

This clonotype was recorded many times. J is TRBJ1-3 and V is TRBV29-1, with TRBD1 identical over 7 bases. V was pared by 5 bases and J by 4 bases, with 5 bases of the junction left unmatched. Germline lookup yields CDR1 SQVTM and CDR2 ANQGSEA. The CDR3 contains 13 residues. The CDR3 sequence: CSVSDRVGNTIYF. For the CDR3, the DNA is TGCAGCGTTTCCGACAGGGTAGGAAACACCATATATTTT.

At least ten counts were recorded for this clonotype. The chain uses TRBV5-1 and TRBJ1-1; perhaps TRBD1 as D (5 bases). V lost 4 bases to trimming and J lost 5 bases, with 12 bases between them. Germline V CDR1 and CDR2: SGHRS, YFSETQ. CDR3 length: 13 amino acids. CDR3 loop: CASSRGSRTEAFF. As DNA, the CDR3 is TGCGCCAGCAGCAGGGGATCGAGAACTGAAGCTTTCTTT.